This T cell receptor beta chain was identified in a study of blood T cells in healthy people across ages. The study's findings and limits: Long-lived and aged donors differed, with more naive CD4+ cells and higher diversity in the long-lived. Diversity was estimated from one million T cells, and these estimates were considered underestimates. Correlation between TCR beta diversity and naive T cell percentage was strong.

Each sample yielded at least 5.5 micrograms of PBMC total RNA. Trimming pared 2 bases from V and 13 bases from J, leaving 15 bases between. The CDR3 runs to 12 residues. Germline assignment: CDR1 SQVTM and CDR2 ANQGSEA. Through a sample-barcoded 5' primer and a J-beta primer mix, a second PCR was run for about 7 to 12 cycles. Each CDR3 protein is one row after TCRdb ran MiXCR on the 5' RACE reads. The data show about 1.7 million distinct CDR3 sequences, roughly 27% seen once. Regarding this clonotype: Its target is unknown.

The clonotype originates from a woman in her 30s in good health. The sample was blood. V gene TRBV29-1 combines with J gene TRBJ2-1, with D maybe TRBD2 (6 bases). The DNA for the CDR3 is TGCAGCGTTGAAAAGGCTCGGGAGACCCAGTTCTTC. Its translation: CSVEKARETQFF.